These 8 T cell receptor beta chains came from one sample sequenced in a study of T cell repertoires in cytomegalovirus infection. A single record per CDR3 protein comes from TCRdb applying MiXCR to the reads. The sample includes more than 45,000 distinct CDR3 sequences, more than 25% of them seen just once. The antigens these receptors bind are not known. Sequencing input: PBMCs, sequenced either directly or after in vitro stimulation (not recorded which). The receptor set was obtained from a human donor in good health (CMV status not recorded). Some clones in this sample may be carry-over from other donors' samples.

The chain carries TRBV5-1 and TRBJ1-2; D gene uncertain. The CDR3 has 12 amino acids. Germline loops: CDR1 SGHRS, CDR2 YFSETQ. Trimming stripped 0 bases from V and 8 bases from J, with 8 bases between. CDR3 in DNA: TGCGCCAGCAGCTTGGGAAAGCGGGGCTACACCTTC. Translation: CASSLGKRGYTF.

The chain employs TRBV2 and TRBJ1-2; TRBD1 aligns across 7 bases. The CDR3 is made up of 15 amino acids. Trimming took 7 bases from V and 6 from J; bases not matched to a gene: 14. Germline CDR1 and CDR2: SNHLY and FYNNEI. The CDR3 region has the DNA TGTGCCAGCACGGGACTTGACAGGGCGCGGCATGGCTACACCTTC. Translated: CASTGLDRARHGYTF.

The table lists this clonotype with many counts. The chain combines TRBV7-2 with TRBJ2-1, with TRBD2 matching over 11 bases. Germline trimming cut 0 bases from V and 4 bases from J; bases unmatched to any gene: 5. The germline gives CDR1 SGHTA, CDR2 FQGNSA. The length of the CDR3 is 17 residues. The CDR3 loop reads CASSLAPLAGGYNEQFF. CDR3 coding DNA: TGTGCCAGCAGCTTAGCCCCGCTAGCGGGAGGTTACAATGAGCAGTTCTTC.

This chain connects TRBV6-1 to TRBJ2-7; 8 bases fit TRBD2. Per the germline V gene, CDR1 is MNHNS and CDR2 is SASEGT. This CDR3 contains 16 residues. V lost 5 bases and J lost 0; bases outside the gene matches: 9. This CDR3 reads CASSRSGGSYSYEQYF. DNA for the CDR3: TGTGCCAGCAGTCGAAGCGGGGGCTCCTACTCCTACGAGCAGTACTTC.

This sequence joins TRBV20-1 and TRBJ2-6, with 7 bases lining up with TRBD2. The CDR3 extends over 18 amino acids. Germline CDR1 is DFQATT and CDR2 is SNEGSKA (reference sequence). The trim removed 3 bases at V and 4 bases at J, leaving 15 bases unmatched. The CDR3 nucleotides read TGCAGTGCTAGCTCCCGCGGGGGAGGAGCGTGGGGGGCCAACGTCCTGACTTTC. It encodes CSASSRGGGAWGANVLTF.

This clonotype was recorded at least ten times. The chain recombines TRBV7-8 with TRBJ2-3; D unresolved. The CDR3 extends over 17 amino acids. Germline V gives CDR1 SGHVS, CDR2 FQNEAQ. V shed 5 bases and J shed 0 bases, with 18 bases lying between them. Here the CDR3 reads CASSARSRLSSTDTQYF. The CDR3, as DNA: TGTGCCAGCAGCGCCCGAAGTAGGCTCTCTAGCACAGATACGCAGTATTTT.

The table lists this clonotype with a few counts. This chain connects TRBV3-1 to TRBJ2-7; D gene ambiguous. Trimming took off 4 bases at V and 2 bases at J, with 12 bases between the two ends. The CDR3 contains 14 residues. Per the germline V gene, CDR1 is LGHDT and CDR2 is YNNKEL (reference sequence). CDR3 sequence: CASSPVTGTYEQYF. The CDR3 region has the DNA TGTGCCAGCAGCCCAGTCACCGGTACCTACGAGCAGTACTTC.

This clonotype occurred many times. This chain connects TRBV7-9 to TRBJ2-2, with unresolved D. The CDR3 has 14 residues. Germline values: CDR1 SEHNR, CDR2 FQNEAQ (reference sequence). V was shortened by 5 bases and J by 5 bases, with 12 bases between the two germline ends. DNA for the CDR3: TGTGCCAGCAGCCTAGGTACAGCAACCGGGGAGCTGTTTTTT. Protein: CASSLGTATGELFF.